This TCR beta chain was identified during a study of blood T cell repertoires in COVID-19. At the level of the study: The cDNA or gDNA used as material had been derived from T cells, B-cell-depleted T cells, or PBMCs.

Original handling: For nucleated cells, counts were estimated from reference gene primer amplification. Libraries were prepared by immunoSEQ multiplex PCR; TCRdb keeps only in-frame clonotypes and omits some of them. D and trimming come from the DNA, and the V and J calls and clone size come from that table. Among under 500,000 clones, around 89% were seen once, and the ten largest hold around 4.4%. The CDR3 contains 13 residues. The germline CDR1 and CDR2 sequences are SGHDT and YYEEEE. J gave up 4 bases and V 7 bases, and 7 bases lay outside the gene matches. The sequenced material came from peripheral blood. The sequence came from a woman in her thirties with acute or convalescent COVID-19. This chain connects TRBV5-6 to TRBJ2-5, with TRBD2 identical over 7 bases. CDR3 in amino acids: CASGTGGRETQYF. CDR3 DNA sequence: TGTGCCAGCGGCACCGGGGGGAGAGAGACCCAGTACTTC.